Shown below are 10 T cell receptor beta chains from a single sample sequenced in a study of T cell repertoires in cytomegalovirus infection. TCRdb ran MiXCR on the reads and lists one entry per CDR3 protein. The sample includes under 150,000 distinct CDR3 sequences, 20% to 30% of them seen just once. These receptors have no identified antigens. The sequencing input was PBMCs, sequenced either directly or after in vitro stimulation (not recorded which). The receptors were sampled from a human donor in good health (CMV status not recorded). Some clones in this sample may be carry-over from other donors' samples.

This clonotype was counted a few times. The rearrangement joins TRBV28 to TRBJ2-1, with D uncertain. V lost 4 bases to trimming and J lost 3 bases, with 7 bases between them. CDR3 length: 13 residues. Germline V gene lookup returns CDR1 MDHEN and CDR2 SYDVKM. CDR3 coding DNA: TGTGCCAGCAGTTCTAACGTCTACAATGAGCAGTTCTTC. Translating gives CASSSNVYNEQFF.

For the CDR3, the DNA is TGTGCCAGCAGCTTGGGGGAACGCTATGGCTACACCTTC. This encodes CASSLGERYGYTF. The V call is TRBV5-4, the J call TRBJ1-2; D gene ambiguous. This CDR3 contains 13 residues. In germline, CDR1 is SGHNT, CDR2 YYREEE (reference sequence). V was trimmed by 0 bases and J by 4 bases, leaving 7 bases between them.

This clonotype was detected a few times. The chain links TRBV14 to TRBJ1-4; TRBD1 is a possible D gene (5 bases). This CDR3 comprises 14 residues. V lost 5 bases to trimming and J lost 6 bases, with 13 bases between them. Germline CDR1 and CDR2: SGHDN and FVKESK. CDR3 coding DNA: TGTGCCAGCAGCTACGACAGTTCGGATGAAAAACTGTTTTTT. As protein: CASSYDSSDEKLFF.

This sequence joins TRBV7-9 and TRBJ1-6; D perhaps matches TRBD1 (5 bases). Per the germline V gene, CDR1 is SEHNR and CDR2 is FQNEAQ (reference sequence). The length of the CDR3 is 16 residues. V was pared by 2 bases and J by 7 bases, with 15 bases between. The CDR3 here is CASSLRSGRTNSPLHF. The DNA for the CDR3 is TGTGCCAGCAGCTTACGTTCGGGACGGACCAATTCACCCCTCCACTTT.

The genes are TRBV6-5 and TRBJ1-2, with 8 bases fitting TRBD1. The CDR3 has 14 residues. The ends lost 4 bases at V and 8 bases at J; junction bases unmatched: 9. The germline V gene has CDR1 MNHEY and CDR2 SVGAGI. The CDR3 DNA reads TGTGCCAGCAGTTCCGCCGGGACAGGCGGCGGCTACACCTTC. It translates to CASSSAGTGGGYTF.

The chain employs TRBV7-2 and TRBJ1-2; a weak D match, TRBD1 (5 bases). V lost 2 bases, J lost 8 bases, and 18 bases lay in between. This CDR3 spans 15 amino acids. Germline V CDR1 and CDR2: SGHTA, FQGNSA. The CDR3 coding sequence is TGTGCCAGCAGCTTAAAGGTCCCAGGGCCCAGGGGCTACACCTTC. Protein sequence: CASSLKVPGPRGYTF.

This clonotype showed up many times. The chain combines TRBV7-2 with TRBJ1-3; 7 nucleotides line up with TRBD1. V was clipped by 5 bases and J by 4 bases; unmatched bases: 11. This CDR3 has 16 amino acids. Germline V CDR1 and CDR2: SGHTA, FQGNSA. The CDR3: CASSPEGALWGNTIYF. DNA of the CDR3: TGTGCCAGCAGCCCAGAGGGGGCTTTATGGGGAAACACCATATATTTT.

This clonotype was seen repeatedly, ten times or more. The V and J genes are TRBV6-5 and TRBJ1-1, with D hard to call. Germline lookup yields CDR1 MNHEY and CDR2 SVGAGI. This CDR3 contains 14 residues. Trimming took 4 bases from V and 4 from J, leaving 13 bases between them. The CDR3 coding sequence is TGTGCCAGCAGTTCGCACGATCGGGGCACTGAAGCTTTCTTT. Translation: CASSSHDRGTEAFF.

The V and J genes are TRBV5-8 and TRBJ1-2; D is unresolved. CDR3 length: 15 amino acids. V was trimmed by 0 bases and J by 8 bases, leaving 17 bases between them. Germline V CDR1 and CDR2: SGHTS, YDEGEE. CDR3 residues: CASSLVLAPASGYTF. DNA for the CDR3: TGTGCCAGCAGCTTGGTGCTAGCCCCCGCTAGCGGCTACACCTTC.

This clonotype was recorded a few times. V gene TRBV7-2 combines with J gene TRBJ2-2; D uncertain. Germline V gene lookup returns CDR1 SGHTA and CDR2 FQGNSA. Trimming pared 1 base from V and 2 bases from J, leaving 5 bases between. This CDR3 comprises 14 residues. CDR3 sequence (DNA): TGTGCCAGCAGCTTAGATGTAAACACCGGGGAGCTGTTTTTT. As protein: CASSLDVNTGELFF. The full variable domain, completed using reference TRBV7-2 and TRBJ2-2, is GAGVSQSPSNKVTEKGKDVELRCDPISGHTALYWYRQSLGQGLEFLIYFQGNSAPDKSGLPSDRFSAERTGGSVSTLTIQRTQQEDSAVYLCASSLDVNTGELFFGEGSRLTVL.